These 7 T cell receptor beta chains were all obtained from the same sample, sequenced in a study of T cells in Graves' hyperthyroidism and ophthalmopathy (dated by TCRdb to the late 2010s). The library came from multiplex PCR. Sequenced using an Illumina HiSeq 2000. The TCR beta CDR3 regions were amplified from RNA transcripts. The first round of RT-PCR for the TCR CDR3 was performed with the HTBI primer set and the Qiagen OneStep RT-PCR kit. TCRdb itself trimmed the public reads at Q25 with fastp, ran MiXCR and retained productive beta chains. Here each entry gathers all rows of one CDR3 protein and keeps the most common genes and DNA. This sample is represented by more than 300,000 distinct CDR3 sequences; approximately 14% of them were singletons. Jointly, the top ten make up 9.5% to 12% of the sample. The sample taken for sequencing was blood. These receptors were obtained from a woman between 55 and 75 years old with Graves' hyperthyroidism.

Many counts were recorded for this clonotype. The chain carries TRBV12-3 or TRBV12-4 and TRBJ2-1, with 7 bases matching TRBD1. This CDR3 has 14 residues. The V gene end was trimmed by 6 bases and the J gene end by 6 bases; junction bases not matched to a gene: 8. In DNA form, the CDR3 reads TGTGCCAGCAGAGACAACAGGGGAATCAATGAGCAGTTCTTC. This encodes CASRDNRGINEQFF.

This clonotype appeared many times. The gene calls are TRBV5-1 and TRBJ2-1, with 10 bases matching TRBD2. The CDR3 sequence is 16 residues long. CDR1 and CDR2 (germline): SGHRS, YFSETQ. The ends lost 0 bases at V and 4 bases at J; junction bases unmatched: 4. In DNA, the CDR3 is TGCGCCAGCAGCTTGGAATTAGCGGGGGGATACAATGAGCAGTTCTTC. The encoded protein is CASSLELAGGYNEQFF.

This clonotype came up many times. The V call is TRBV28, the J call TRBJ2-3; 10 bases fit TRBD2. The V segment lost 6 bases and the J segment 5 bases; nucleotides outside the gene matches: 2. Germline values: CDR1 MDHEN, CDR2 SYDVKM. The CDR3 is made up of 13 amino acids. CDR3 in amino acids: CASRVAGGDTQYF. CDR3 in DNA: TGTGCCAGCAGGGTAGCGGGGGGAGATACGCAGTATTTT.

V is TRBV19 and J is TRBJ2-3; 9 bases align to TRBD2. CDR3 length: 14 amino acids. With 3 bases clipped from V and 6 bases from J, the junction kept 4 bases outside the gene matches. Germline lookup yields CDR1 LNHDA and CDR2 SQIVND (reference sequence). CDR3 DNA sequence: TGTGCCAGTAGTATGGCCAGCGGGAGGGATACGCAGTATTTT. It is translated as CASSMASGRDTQYF.

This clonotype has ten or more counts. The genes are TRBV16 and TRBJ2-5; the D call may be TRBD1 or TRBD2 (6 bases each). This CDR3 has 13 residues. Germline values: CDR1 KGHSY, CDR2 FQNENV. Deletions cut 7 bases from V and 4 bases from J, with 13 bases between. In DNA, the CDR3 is TGTGCCAGCACCCCACAGGGAGGAGAGACCCAGTACTTC. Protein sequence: CASTPQGGETQYF.

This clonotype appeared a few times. CDR3 region: CSARDTRGLTEAFF. The CDR3 DNA reads TGCAGTGCTAGAGATACCAGGGGGCTCACTGAAGCTTTCTTT. This chain joins TRBV20-1 and TRBJ1-1; 8 bases align to TRBD1. With 0 bases clipped from V and 4 bases from J, the junction kept 4 bases outside the gene matches. The CDR3 runs 14 residues. Germline values: CDR1 DFQATT, CDR2 SNEGSKA (reference sequence).

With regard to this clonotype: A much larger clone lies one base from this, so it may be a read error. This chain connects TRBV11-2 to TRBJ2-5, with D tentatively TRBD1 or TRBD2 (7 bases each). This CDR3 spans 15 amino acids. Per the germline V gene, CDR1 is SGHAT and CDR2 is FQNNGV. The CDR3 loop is CASILDSGGVETQYF. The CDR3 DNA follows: TGTGCCAGCATCTTAGATTCAGGGGGGGTAGAGACCCAGTACTTC.